Listed below are T cell receptor beta chains from one sample, sequenced in a study of blood T cell dynamics during melanoma immunotherapy. Clones were read by immunoSEQ multiplex PCR, and TCRdb kept only the in-frame ones, dropping some. The profile covers some 7,200 clones, with about four fifths appearing a single time and over 15% taken by the ten largest. Sequencing used blood, obtained from a patient treated with checkpoint blockade. The receptors originated from a human donor with melanoma. Both conserved end residues are part of each CDR3. Each record gives: clone size, V gene, J gene, D gene, CDR3 protein, CDR3 DNA. A D gene is named only where the DNA matches it firmly. Not all rows give a size; the values are once, few, many and, for expanded clones, a class.

abundance: .; v_gene: TRBV7-6; j_gene: TRBJ1-1; d_gene: .; CDR3aa: CASSLVALTNTEAFF; CDR3nt: TGTGCCAGCAGCTTAGTCGCCCTAACGAACACTGAAGCTTTCTTT
abundance: few; v_gene: TRBV9; j_gene: TRBJ2-7; d_gene: .; CDR3aa: CASSVTQGPYEQYF; CDR3nt: TGTGCCAGCAGCGTAACGCAGGGCCCCTACGAGCAGTACTTC
abundance: once; v_gene: TRBV5-1; j_gene: TRBJ2-7; d_gene: .; CDR3aa: CASSFDRPYEQYF; CDR3nt: TGCGCCAGCAGCTTCGACCGACCCTACGAGCAGTACTTC
abundance: .; v_gene: TRBV27; j_gene: TRBJ2-5; d_gene: TRBD2; CDR3aa: CASKKFPPGLGGEAETQYF; CDR3nt: TGTGCCAGCAAAAAGTTCCCTCCGGGACTAGGAGGGGAGGCAGAGACCCAGTACTTC
abundance: .; v_gene: TRBV5-1; j_gene: TRBJ2-7; d_gene: .; CDR3aa: CASSPTATYEQYF; CDR3nt: TGCGCCAGCAGCCCTACTGCTACCTACGAGCAGTACTTC
abundance: once; v_gene: TRBV4-1; j_gene: TRBJ2-2; d_gene: .; CDR3aa: CASSQDWWEGGTGELFF; CDR3nt: TGCGCCAGCAGCCAAGATTGGTGGGAGGGGGGCACCGGGGAGCTGTTTTTT
abundance: few; v_gene: TRBV4-2; j_gene: TRBJ1-5; d_gene: TRBD1; CDR3aa: CASSQGTADSNQPQHF; CDR3nt: TGTGCCAGCAGCCAGGGGACAGCAGATAGCAATCAGCCCCAGCATTTT
abundance: few; v_gene: TRBV25-1; j_gene: TRBJ2-7; d_gene: .; CDR3aa: CASSETLPYYEQYF; CDR3nt: TGTGCCAGCAGTGAAACTCTACCGTACTACGAGCAGTACTTC
abundance: .; v_gene: TRBV6-5; j_gene: TRBJ1-1; d_gene: .; CDR3aa: CASSRDNTEAFF; CDR3nt: TGTGCCAGCAGCAGGGATAACACTGAAGCTTTCTTT
abundance: .; v_gene: TRBV7-8; j_gene: TRBJ1-2; d_gene: TRBD1; CDR3aa: CASSLAGQDYGYTF; CDR3nt: TGTGCCAGCAGCTTAGCGGGACAGGATTATGGCTACACCTTC
abundance: .; v_gene: TRBV11-2; j_gene: TRBJ1-1; d_gene: .; CDR3aa: CASSLGRWQNTEAFF; CDR3nt: TGTGCCAGCAGCTTAGGTAGGTGGCAGAACACTGAAGCTTTCTTT
abundance: once; v_gene: TRBV28; j_gene: TRBJ1-1; d_gene: .; CDR3aa: CASRPGQNTEAFF; CDR3nt: TGTGCCAGCAGACCTGGACAGAACACTGAAGCTTTCTTT
abundance: .; v_gene: TRBV5-8; j_gene: TRBJ1-5; d_gene: .; CDR3aa: CASSLAGGYQPQHF; CDR3nt: TGTGCCAGCAGCTTGGCGGGGGGCTATCAGCCCCAGCATTTT
abundance: .; v_gene: TRBV29-1; j_gene: TRBJ1-1; d_gene: .; CDR3aa: CSATIGAPDSTEAFF; CDR3nt: TGCAGCGCGACAATAGGGGCCCCAGATAGCACTGAAGCTTTCTTT
abundance: .; v_gene: TRBV6-1; j_gene: TRBJ2-5; d_gene: .; CDR3aa: CASSVHSGQTQETQYF; CDR3nt: TGTGCCAGCAGTGTACATTCGGGACAAACTCAAGAGACCCAGTACTTC
abundance: once; v_gene: TRBV7-6; j_gene: TRBJ2-2; d_gene: .; CDR3aa: CASSLHTGELFF; CDR3nt: TGTGCCAGCAGCCTTCACACCGGGGAGCTGTTTTTT
abundance: .; v_gene: TRBV7-3; j_gene: TRBJ2-7; d_gene: .; CDR3aa: CASSVDRSYEQYF; CDR3nt: TGTGCCAGCAGCGTGGACCGTTCCTACGAGCAGTACTTC
abundance: .; v_gene: TRBV28; j_gene: TRBJ1-5; d_gene: TRBD1; CDR3aa: CASSLFQGVSNQPQHF; CDR3nt: TGTGCCAGCAGTTTATTTCAGGGGGTAAGCAATCAGCCCCAGCATTTT
abundance: .; v_gene: TRBV27; j_gene: TRBJ1-6; d_gene: .; CDR3aa: CASSLNRRVQSSYNSPLHF; CDR3nt: TGTGCCAGCAGTTTAAACCGCAGGGTCCAGAGCTCCTATAATTCACCCCTCCACTTT
abundance: .; v_gene: TRBV6-5; j_gene: TRBJ2-7; d_gene: .; CDR3aa: CASSYGAGSSYEQYF; CDR3nt: TGTGCCAGCAGTTACGGGGCTGGTAGCTCCTACGAGCAGTACTTC
abundance: .; v_gene: TRBV19; j_gene: TRBJ1-4; d_gene: TRBD1; CDR3aa: CASSILGTGENEKLFF; CDR3nt: TGTGCCAGTAGTATTCTCGGGACAGGGGAAAATGAAAAACTGTTTTTT
abundance: .; v_gene: TRBV2; j_gene: TRBJ2-1; d_gene: .; CDR3aa: CASAEGDKFF; CDR3nt: TGTGCCAGCGCCGAGGGGGATAAGTTCTTC
abundance: .; v_gene: TRBV7-9; j_gene: TRBJ2-7; d_gene: TRBD2; CDR3aa: CASSLIRGGRPYEQYF; CDR3nt: TGTGCCAGCAGCTTAATACGGGGGGGTAGACCTTACGAGCAGTACTTC
abundance: .; v_gene: TRBV13; j_gene: TRBJ2-7; d_gene: .; CDR3aa: CASSWQGTYEQYF; CDR3nt: TGTGCCAGCAGCTGGCAGGGGACCTACGAGCAGTACTTC
abundance: .; v_gene: TRBV28; j_gene: TRBJ2-7; d_gene: TRBD1; CDR3aa: CASDRDLGEQYF; CDR3nt: TGTGCCAGTGACAGGGATTTAGGCGAGCAGTACTTC
abundance: .; v_gene: TRBV29-1; j_gene: TRBJ2-1; d_gene: .; CDR3aa: CSVEGRQGMEIADDEQFF; CDR3nt: TGCAGCGTTGAAGGCAGGCAGGGGATGGAGATAGCAGACGATGAGCAGTTCTTC
abundance: once; v_gene: TRBV4-2; j_gene: TRBJ2-5; d_gene: TRBD2; CDR3aa: CASSQGPGLAGSGEQYF; CDR3nt: TGTGCCAGCAGCCAAGGGCCGGGACTAGCGGGATCCGGTGAGCAGTACTTC
abundance: .; v_gene: TRBV27; j_gene: TRBJ1-5; d_gene: .; CDR3aa: CASSLPGMPQHF; CDR3nt: TGTGCCAGCAGTTTACCTGGAATGCCCCAGCATTTT
abundance: .; v_gene: TRBV6-1; j_gene: TRBJ2-7; d_gene: .; CDR3aa: CASSDFQGGSYEQYF; CDR3nt: TGTGCCAGCAGTGATTTCCAGGGTGGATCCTACGAGCAGTACTTC
abundance: .; v_gene: TRBV6-4; j_gene: TRBJ1-2; d_gene: .; CDR3aa: CASSDKDSYGYTF; CDR3nt: TGTGCCAGCAGTGACAAGGACAGCTATGGCTACACCTTC
abundance: .; v_gene: TRBV30; j_gene: TRBJ2-7; d_gene: .; CDR3aa: CAWMGGRETSYEQYF; CDR3nt: TGTGCCTGGATGGGGGGGCGGGAGACCTCCTACGAGCAGTACTTC
abundance: .; v_gene: TRBV19; j_gene: TRBJ2-3; d_gene: TRBD1; CDR3aa: CASSNGRQGPTDTQYF; CDR3nt: TGTGCCAGTAGTAACGGCCGACAGGGTCCCACAGATACGCAGTATTTT
abundance: .; v_gene: TRBV30; j_gene: TRBJ1-6; d_gene: .; CDR3aa: CAWSVETPLHF; CDR3nt: TGTGCCTGGAGTGTAGAGACACCCCTCCACTTT
abundance: .; v_gene: TRBV6-1; j_gene: TRBJ2-7; d_gene: TRBD2; CDR3aa: CASSGGRSYEQYF; CDR3nt: TGTGCCAGCAGTGGCGGGAGGAGTTACGAGCAGTACTTC
abundance: .; v_gene: TRBV5-4; j_gene: TRBJ1-2; d_gene: .; CDR3aa: CASSLAGAGGLSYTF; CDR3nt: TGTGCCAGCAGCTTGGCAGGTGCGGGGGGTTTAAGCTACACCTTC
abundance: .; v_gene: TRBV7-9; j_gene: TRBJ2-7; d_gene: TRBD2; CDR3aa: CASSLAGDGGEQYF; CDR3nt: TGTGCCAGCAGTTTAGCGGGCGATGGAGGCGAGCAGTACTTC